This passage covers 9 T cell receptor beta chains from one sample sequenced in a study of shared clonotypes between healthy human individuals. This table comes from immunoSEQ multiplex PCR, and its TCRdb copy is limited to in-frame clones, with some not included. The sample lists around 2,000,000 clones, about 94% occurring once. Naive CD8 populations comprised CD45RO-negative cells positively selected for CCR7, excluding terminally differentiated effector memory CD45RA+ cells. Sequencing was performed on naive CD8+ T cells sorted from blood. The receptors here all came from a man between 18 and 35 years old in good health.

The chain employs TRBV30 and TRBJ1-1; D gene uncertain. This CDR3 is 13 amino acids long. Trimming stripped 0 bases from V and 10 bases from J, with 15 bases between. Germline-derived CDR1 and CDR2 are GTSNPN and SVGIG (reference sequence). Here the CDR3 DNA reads TGTGCCTGGAGTGTCGGCGGTCGGGTAAGAGCTTTCTTT. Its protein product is CAWSVGGRVRAFF. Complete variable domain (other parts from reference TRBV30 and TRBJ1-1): SQTIHQWPATLVQPVGSPLSLECTVEGTSNPNLYWYRQAAGRGLQLLFYSVGIGQISSEVPQNLSASRPQDRQFILSSKKLLLSDSGFYLCAWSVGGRVRAFFGQGTRLTVV.

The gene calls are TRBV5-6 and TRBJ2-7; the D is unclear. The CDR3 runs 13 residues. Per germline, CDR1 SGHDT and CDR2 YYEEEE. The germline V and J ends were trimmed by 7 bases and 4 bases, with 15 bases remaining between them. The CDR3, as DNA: TGTGCCAGCCTGAGTATGGGTGGGTACGAGCAGTACTTC. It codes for CASLSMGGYEQYF.

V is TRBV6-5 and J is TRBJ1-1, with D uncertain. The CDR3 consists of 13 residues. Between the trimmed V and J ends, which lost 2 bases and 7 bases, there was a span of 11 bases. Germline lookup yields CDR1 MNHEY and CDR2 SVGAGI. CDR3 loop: CASSYDDPNEAFF. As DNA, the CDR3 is TGTGCCAGCAGTTACGATGACCCGAATGAAGCTTTCTTT.

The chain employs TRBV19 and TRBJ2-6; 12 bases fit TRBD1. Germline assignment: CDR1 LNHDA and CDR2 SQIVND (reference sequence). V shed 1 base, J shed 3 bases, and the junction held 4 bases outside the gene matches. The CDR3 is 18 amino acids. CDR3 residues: CASSIGDRGRFGANVLTF. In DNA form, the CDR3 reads TGTGCCAGTAGTATAGGGGACAGGGGGCGTTTTGGGGCCAACGTCCTGACTTTC.

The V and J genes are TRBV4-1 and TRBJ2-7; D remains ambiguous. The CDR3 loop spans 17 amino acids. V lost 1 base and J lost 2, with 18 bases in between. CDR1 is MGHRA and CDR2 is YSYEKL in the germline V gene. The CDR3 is CASSQVDTVVSTYEQYF. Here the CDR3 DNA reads TGCGCCAGCAGCCAAGTCGACACAGTAGTATCCACCTACGAGCAGTACTTC.

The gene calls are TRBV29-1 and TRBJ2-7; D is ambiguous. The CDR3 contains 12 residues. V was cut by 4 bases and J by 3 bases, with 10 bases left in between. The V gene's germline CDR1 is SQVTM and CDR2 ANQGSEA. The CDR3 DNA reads TGCAGCGTTGCGGAGCTAAGCTACGAGCAGTACTTC. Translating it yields CSVAELSYEQYF.

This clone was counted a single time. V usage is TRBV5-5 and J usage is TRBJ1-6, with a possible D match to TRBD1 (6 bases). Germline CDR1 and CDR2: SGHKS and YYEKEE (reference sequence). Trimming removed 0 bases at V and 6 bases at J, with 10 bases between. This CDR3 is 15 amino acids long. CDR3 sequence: CASSLARGINSPLHF. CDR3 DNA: TGTGCCAGCAGCTTGGCCAGGGGAATTAATTCACCCCTCCACTTT.

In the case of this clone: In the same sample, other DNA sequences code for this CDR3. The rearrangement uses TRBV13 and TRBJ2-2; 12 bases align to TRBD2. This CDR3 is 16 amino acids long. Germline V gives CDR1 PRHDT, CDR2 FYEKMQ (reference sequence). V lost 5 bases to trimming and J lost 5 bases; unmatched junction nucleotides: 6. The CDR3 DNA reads TGTGCCAGCAGCCTTGGACTAGCGGGAAATACCGGGGAGCTGTTTTTT. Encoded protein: CASSLGLAGNTGELFF.

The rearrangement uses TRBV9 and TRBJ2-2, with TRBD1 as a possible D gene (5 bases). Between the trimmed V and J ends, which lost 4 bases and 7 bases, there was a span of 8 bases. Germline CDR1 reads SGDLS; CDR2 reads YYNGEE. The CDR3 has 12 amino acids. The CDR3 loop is CASSIQGGELFF. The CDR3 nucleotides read TGTGCCAGCAGCATCCAGGGCGGGGAGCTGTTTTTT.